The 2 T cell receptor beta chains given below trace back to one sample, sequenced in a study of cytomegalovirus exposure and HLA in healthy donors. Vbeta (60) and Jbeta (13) primers were used in the PCR. Sequencing used immunoSEQ multiplex PCR; TCRdb keeps in-frame clones, though not all of them. The sample has 130,000 or so clones, and its top ten clones hold under 2.5%. Material: PBMCs. These receptors originate from a woman aged 18-35 years in good health and CMV-seronegative.

The chain is built from TRBV30 and TRBJ1-3; TRBD1 aligns across 8 bases. J lost 4 bases, V lost 5 bases, and 10 bases had no gene match. The length of the CDR3 is 15 residues. Germline V gene sequence: CDR1 GTSNPN, CDR2 SVGIG (reference sequence). The chain's CDR3 is CAWGIMTGAGNTIYF. The CDR3 nucleotides read TGTGCCTGGGGGATTATGACAGGGGCCGGAAACACCATATATTTT.

V usage is TRBV27 and J usage is TRBJ2-7; 9 positions agree with TRBD1. The CDR3 loop spans 15 amino acids. Germline V gene data show CDR1 as MNHEY and CDR2 as SMNVEV (reference sequence). Unmatched junction bases numbered 7, after V lost 4 bases and J lost 3 bases. The CDR3 loop reads CASSSRDRGNYEQYF. The CDR3 DNA reads TGTGCCAGCAGTTCCCGCGACAGGGGGAACTACGAGCAGTACTTC.